The 25 T cell receptor beta chains below come from one sample, sequenced in a study of control samples from healthy donors and cancer patients. Sequenced by immunoSEQ multiplex PCR; TCRdb stores in-frame clones only, minus some. The table has about 150,000 clones, approximately 93% seen once; the top ten hold approximately 6%. Sequencing input: blood. All receptors come from a man aged 35-49 years in good health.

In regard to this clone: The same CDR3 arises from other DNA sequences in this sample as well. This chain uses TRBV18 with TRBJ2-5; D is perhaps TRBD1 or TRBD2 (5 bases each). The germline gives CDR1 KGHSH, CDR2 LQKENI. The CDR3 is 12 amino acids. The V end was cut by 1 base, the J end by 5 bases, with 5 bases between. CDR3 residues: CASSPRGETQYF. For the CDR3, the DNA is TGTGCCAGCTCACCACGGGGGGAGACCCAGTACTTC.

The genes are TRBV28 and TRBJ2-2; 7 nucleotides line up with TRBD1. The CDR3 has 13 amino acids. CDR1 is MDHEN and CDR2 is SYDVKM in the germline V gene. V trimming: 6 bases; J trimming: 5 bases; junction bases outside the gene matches: 3. The CDR3 here is CASSQTGTGELFF. Here the CDR3 DNA reads TGTGCCAGCAGCCAGACAGGGACCGGGGAGCTGTTTTTT.

The chain employs TRBV5-1 and TRBJ2-1, with D possibly being TRBD1 or TRBD2 (5 bases each). In germline, CDR1 is SGHRS, CDR2 YFSETQ. CDR3 length: 17 residues. The V end lost 1 base, the J end lost 2 bases, and 16 bases lay between the germline ends. In DNA, the CDR3 is TGCGCCAGCAGCTTGTGGGGGTCAGAGAATCCCTACAATGAGCAGTTCTTC. It is translated as CASSLWGSENPYNEQFF.

This sequence joins TRBV4-3 and TRBJ2-7, with D hard to call. This CDR3 is built from 14 residues. Germline CDR1 is LGHNA and CDR2 is YSLEER. The V end lost 0 bases, the J end lost 2 bases, and 8 bases lay between the germline ends. This CDR3 is CASSQDPSTYEQYF. The CDR3 coding sequence is TGCGCCAGCAGCCAAGATCCGAGTACCTACGAGCAGTACTTC.

DNA for the CDR3: TGCGCCAGCAGCTTGTGGACCGGGACAAACTACGAGCAGTACTTC. It encodes CASSLWTGTNYEQYF. The chain combines TRBV5-1 with TRBJ2-7; a possible D gene is TRBD1 (6 bases). The CDR3 has 15 amino acids. The V gene's germline CDR1 is SGHRS and CDR2 YFSETQ. V was pared by 1 base and J by 3 bases, with 14 bases between.

A remark on this clone: Since no conserved phenylalanine or tryptophan closes the CDR3, a read error is the likely cause. This rearrangement joins TRBV15 to TRBJ1-1; D not resolved. Trimming pared 5 bases from V and 4 bases from J, leaving 8 bases between. The germline CDR1 and CDR2 sequences are LNHNV and YYDKDF (reference sequence). This CDR3 has 12 amino acids. This CDR3 reads CATSHGPTEAFL. CDR3 DNA sequence: TGTGCCACCAGCCACGGGCCCACTGAAGCTTTCCTT.

The V and J genes are TRBV28 and TRBJ1-6; 9 bases agree with TRBD1. The CDR3 is 19 residues long. CDR1 is MDHEN and CDR2 is SYDVKM in the germline V gene. The J segment lost 1 base and the V segment lost 5 bases, leaving 12 bases of the junction unmatched. The CDR3: CASSTPGTGSWSYNSPLHF. In DNA, the CDR3 is TGTGCCAGCAGTACCCCCGGGACAGGGAGCTGGTCCTATAATTCACCCCTCCACTTT.

The sample holds one count of this clone. This chain uses TRBV19 with TRBJ1-1, with D tentatively TRBD1 (6 bases). Per the germline V gene, CDR1 is LNHDA and CDR2 is SQIVND (reference sequence). The V and J ends lost 5 bases and 0 bases respectively, with 19 bases between them. The CDR3 loop spans 17 amino acids. CDR3 coding DNA: TGTGCCAGTAGTGGTTCTCCCTGGGACACTTTGAACACTGAAGCTTTCTTT. Translating gives CASSGSPWDTLNTEAFF.

The chain uses TRBV7-2 and TRBJ1-4; tentative D call: TRBD1 (5 bases). Germline lookup yields CDR1 SGHTA and CDR2 FQGNSA. Trimming removed 4 bases at V and 5 bases at J, with 14 bases between. CDR3 size: 15 residues. CDR3 in amino acids: CASSWTPGYNEKLFF. In DNA form, the CDR3 reads TGTGCCAGCAGCTGGACACCAGGATACAATGAAAAACTGTTTTTT. The full variable domain, its missing parts supplied by reference TRBV7-2 and TRBJ1-4, is GAGVSQSPSNKVTEKGKDVELRCDPISGHTALYWYRQSLGQGLEFLIYFQGNSAPDKSGLPSDRFSAERTGGSVSTLTIQRTQQEDSAVYLCASSWTPGYNEKLFFGSGTQLSVL.

CDR3 sequence reads: CASRRDRSTGELFF. The CDR3 DNA sequence: TGTGCCAGCAGGCGGGACAGGTCCACCGGGGAGCTGTTTTTT. The rearrangement joins TRBV6-6 to TRBJ2-2; 8 bases agree with TRBD1. The CDR3 sequence is 14 residues long. J was trimmed by 4 bases and V by 6 bases; bases with no gene match: 4. CDR1 is MNHNY and CDR2 is SVGAGI in the germline V gene (reference sequence).

The rearrangement joins TRBV5-6 to TRBJ1-6; TRBD1 is a possible D gene (5 bases). Per the germline V gene, CDR1 is SGHDT and CDR2 is YYEEEE. V shed 2 bases and J shed 0 bases, with 12 bases lying between them. The length of the CDR3 is 17 residues. CDR3 amino acids: CASSFRTPNSYNSPLHF. Here the CDR3 DNA reads TGTGCCAGCAGCTTTAGGACACCCAACTCCTATAATTCACCCCTCCACTTT.

The CDR3 coding sequence is TGTGCCAGCAGTGAGGGCCGCTCTGGGGCCAACGTCCTGACTTTC. This sequence encodes CASSEGRSGANVLTF. The chain uses TRBV6-4 and TRBJ2-6; D ambiguous. The CDR3 extends over 15 amino acids. V lost 3 bases and J 0 bases, leaving 6 bases between the germline ends. Germline-derived CDR1 and CDR2 are MRHNA and SNTAGT.

The chain carries TRBV5-1 and TRBJ2-5, with D hard to call. Between the trimmed V and J ends, which lost 4 bases and 5 bases, there was a span of 21 bases. Per the germline V gene, CDR1 is SGHRS and CDR2 is YFSETQ. This CDR3 is built from 16 residues. CDR3 DNA sequence: TGCGCCAGCAGCCCGAGGACGGGTCGCGTAGGGGAGACCCAGTACTTC. Protein: CASSPRTGRVGETQYF.

The rearrangement joins TRBV12-3 or TRBV12-4 to TRBJ2-1; 8 bases agree with TRBD2. The V gene end was trimmed by 6 bases and the J gene end by 8 bases; junction bases not matched to a gene: 6. The CDR3 is made up of 13 amino acids. The CDR3: CASSHGTRYEQFF. The CDR3 DNA reads TGTGCCAGCAGCCACGGGACTAGATATGAGCAGTTCTTC.

This chain uses TRBV19 with TRBJ1-1; D is unresolved. The germline V and J ends were trimmed by 5 bases and 2 bases, with 9 bases remaining between them. The CDR3 loop spans 13 amino acids. Germline assignment: CDR1 LNHDA and CDR2 SQIVND (reference sequence). CDR3 coding DNA: TGTGCCAGTAGTTGGGGAAGTAACACTGAAGCTTTCTTT. Translation gives CASSWGSNTEAFF.

The chain links TRBV28 to TRBJ1-5, with unresolved D. V gave up 1 base and J gave up 6 bases, with 13 bases separating them. This CDR3 spans 15 amino acids. CDR1 is MDHEN and CDR2 is SYDVKM in the germline V gene. In DNA form, the CDR3 reads TGTGCCAGCAGTTTATCGAAAGGAAATCTTCAGCCCCAGCATTTT. Its translation is CASSLSKGNLQPQHF.

This chain's CDR3 is CASTPGSGNTIYF. CDR3 bases: TGTGCCAGCACCCCGGGCTCTGGAAACACCATATATTTT. V is TRBV12-3 or TRBV12-4 and J is TRBJ1-3; no reliable D call. V lost 7 bases and J 0 bases, leaving 7 bases between the germline ends. The CDR3 has 13 residues.

This chain uses TRBV7-9 with TRBJ2-1; D gene ambiguous. The length of the CDR3 is 14 residues. V gave up 1 base and J gave up 4 bases, with 8 bases separating them. Germline V CDR1 and CDR2: SEHNR, FQNEAQ (reference sequence). The CDR3 nucleotides read TGTGCCAGCAGCTTAGATTGGGGATACAATGAGCAGTTCTTC. This sequence encodes CASSLDWGYNEQFF.

The chain combines TRBV5-3 with TRBJ1-1, with 10 positions matching TRBD1. TRBV5-3 is filed as an ORF, its function uncertain. The CDR3 spans 16 residues. Trimming took 5 bases from V and 0 from J; bases not matched to a gene: 7. The chain's CDR3 is CARRSGTGALNTEAFF. In DNA form, the CDR3 reads TGTGCCAGAAGATCTGGGACAGGGGCCCTGAACACTGAAGCTTTCTTT.

The chain uses TRBV7-9 and TRBJ1-1, with 8 bases identical to TRBD1. The CDR3 covers 16 residues. Trimming at V came to 5 bases and at J to 3 bases, leaving 11 bases not matched to a gene. CDR1 and CDR2 (germline): SEHNR, FQNEAQ (reference sequence). The DNA of the CDR3 is TGTGCCAGCAGCCTTCTCCACGGACAGGGTTACACTGAAGCTTTCTTT. Protein sequence: CASSLLHGQGYTEAFF.

The chain employs TRBV6-5 and TRBJ1-1; 7 nucleotides agree with TRBD1. The CDR3 sequence is 13 residues long. Germline V gives CDR1 MNHEY, CDR2 SVGAGI. V was clipped by 8 bases and J by 7 bases; unmatched bases: 10. The CDR3 region has the DNA TGTGCCAGCGGAAAACCTGGGACAGATGAAGCTTTCTTT. Encoded protein: CASGKPGTDEAFF.

The chain combines TRBV6-1 with TRBJ2-6, with D possibly being TRBD2 (6 bases). Germline values: CDR1 MNHNS, CDR2 SASEGT. The CDR3 has 18 amino acids. Trimming stripped 4 bases from V and 0 bases from J, with 16 bases between. For the CDR3, the DNA is TGTGCCAGCAGTGGGGGAGGCAGGGCCTCCTCTGGGGCCAACGTCCTGACTTTC. Its translation is CASSGGGRASSGANVLTF.

The CDR3 spells CASSYSWGANEKLFF. CDR3 nucleotides: TGTGCCAGCAGTTACTCATGGGGCGCTAATGAAAAACTGTTTTTT. The chain couples TRBV6-5 to TRBJ1-4; perhaps TRBD1 as D (5 bases). Per germline, CDR1 MNHEY and CDR2 SVGAGI. Trimming removed 0 bases from V and 3 bases from J, with 8 bases in between. CDR3 length: 15 amino acids.

As DNA, the CDR3 is TGTGCCAGTAGTGTGGACTTTAAGGGCAATCAGCCCCAGCATTTT. Translated: CASSVDFKGNQPQHF. The chain is built from TRBV19 and TRBJ1-5; D remains ambiguous. Trimming stripped 5 bases from V and 2 bases from J, with 13 bases between. CDR3 size: 15 residues. CDR1 and CDR2 from the germline V gene are LNHDA and SQIVND (reference sequence).

Comment on this clone: The sample carries other DNA sequences with the same CDR3. The genes are TRBV6-5 and TRBJ1-3; 10 positions agree with TRBD1. V lost 2 bases and J lost 4; bases outside the gene matches: 2. The V gene's germline CDR1 is MNHEY and CDR2 SVGAGI. The CDR3 consists of 15 residues. CDR3 in DNA: TGTGCCAGCAGTTACGGGACAGGGGCCGGAAACACCATATATTTT. It is translated as CASSYGTGAGNTIYF.